A selection of T cell receptor beta chains follows, all from one sample in a study of tumor-infiltrating lymphocytes in primary liver carcinoma. A single record per CDR3 protein comes from TCRdb applying MiXCR to the multiplex PCR reads. Of around 330,000 distinct CDR3 sequences listed, 50% to 70% are singletons. The sequenced material came from peripheral blood. The receptor source for this set is a man aged 40-50 years with primary liver carcinoma and hepatitis B virus infection. The CDR3 runs from the conserved cysteine through the conserved F or W. Part of the rows lack a size; the others show once, few, many or a class for expanded clones.

clone size	V gene	CDR3 length	J gene	CDR3 protein
NA	TRBV7-8	15	TRBJ2-7	CASSLVGGILYEQYF
few	TRBV5-4	11	TRBJ1-1	CASSSVGEAFF
NA	TRBV30	13	TRBJ1-2	CAWSVGEGDGYTF
NA	TRBV30	15	TRBJ2-5	CAWSVPGTGGETQYF
NA	TRBV5-1	13	TRBJ2-1	CASGQRERGEQLF
few	TRBV5-8	15	TRBJ1-2	CASSDGGSWGNGYTF
NA	TRBV11-2	14	TRBJ2-5	CASSRTSAQETQCF
NA	TRBV7-3	14	TRBJ2-2	CASSSQGMAGELFF
NA	TRBV4-1	15	TRBJ1-5	CASSLETGGKQPQHF
NA	TRBV6-5	14	TRBJ2-6	CASSSKTGNNVLTF
once	TRBV6-1	14	TRBJ1-6	CASRVTWVGSPLHF
many	TRBV6-1	14	TRBJ1-1	CASSSQRGNTEAFF
once	TRBV11-2	15	TRBJ2-1	CASSLVGGQVNEQFF
many	TRBV6-2/TRBV6-3	13	TRBJ2-2	CASTAGVAGELFF
NA	TRBV30	18	TRBJ2-3	CAWTLGGPGPADTDTQYF
NA	TRBV4-1	15	TRBJ1-2	CSSSQEWQGGRGYTF
many	TRBV6-1	13	TRBJ2-7	CASSTGRSYEQYF
NA	TRBV6-5	15	TRBJ2-3	CASNPGLAETGMQYF